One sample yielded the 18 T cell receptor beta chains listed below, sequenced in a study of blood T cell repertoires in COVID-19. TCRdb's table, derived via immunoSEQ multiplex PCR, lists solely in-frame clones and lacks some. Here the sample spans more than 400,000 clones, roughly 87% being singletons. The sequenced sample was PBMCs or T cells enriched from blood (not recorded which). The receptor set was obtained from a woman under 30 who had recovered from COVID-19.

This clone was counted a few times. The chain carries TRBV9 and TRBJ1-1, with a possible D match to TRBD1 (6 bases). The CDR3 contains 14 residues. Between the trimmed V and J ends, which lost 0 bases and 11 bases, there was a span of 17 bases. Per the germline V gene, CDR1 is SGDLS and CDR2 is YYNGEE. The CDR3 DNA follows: TGTGCCAGCAGCGTAGCGGCAGGGGACCGGTCGGCTTTCTTT. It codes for CASSVAAGDRSAFF.

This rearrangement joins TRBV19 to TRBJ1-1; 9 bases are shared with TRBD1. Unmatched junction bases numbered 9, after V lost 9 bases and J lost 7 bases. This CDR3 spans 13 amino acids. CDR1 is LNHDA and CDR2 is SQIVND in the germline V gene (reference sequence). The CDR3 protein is CASEQGARGEAFF. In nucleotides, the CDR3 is TGTGCCAGCGAACAGGGGGCAAGGGGTGAAGCTTTCTTT.

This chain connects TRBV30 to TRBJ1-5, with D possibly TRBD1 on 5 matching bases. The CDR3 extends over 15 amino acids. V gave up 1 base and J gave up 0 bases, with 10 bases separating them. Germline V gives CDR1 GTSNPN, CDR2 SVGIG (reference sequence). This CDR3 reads CAWSEDRYSNQPQHF. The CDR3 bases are TGTGCCTGGAGTGAAGACAGATATAGCAATCAGCCCCAGCATTTT.

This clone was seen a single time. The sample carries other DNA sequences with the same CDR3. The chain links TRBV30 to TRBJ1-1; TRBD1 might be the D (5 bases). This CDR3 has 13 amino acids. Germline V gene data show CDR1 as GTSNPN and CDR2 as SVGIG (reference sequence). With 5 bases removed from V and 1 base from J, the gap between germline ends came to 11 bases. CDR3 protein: CAWSPDRNTEAFF. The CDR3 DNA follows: TGTGCCTGGTCCCCTGACAGGAACACTGAAGCTTTCTTT.

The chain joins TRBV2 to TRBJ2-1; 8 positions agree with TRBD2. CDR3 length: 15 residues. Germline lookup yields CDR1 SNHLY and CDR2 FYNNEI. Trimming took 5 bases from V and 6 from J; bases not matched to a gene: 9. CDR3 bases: TGTGCCAGCAGTCGTCGGGGGGGCCTATTCAATGAGCAGTTCTTC. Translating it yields CASSRRGGLFNEQFF.

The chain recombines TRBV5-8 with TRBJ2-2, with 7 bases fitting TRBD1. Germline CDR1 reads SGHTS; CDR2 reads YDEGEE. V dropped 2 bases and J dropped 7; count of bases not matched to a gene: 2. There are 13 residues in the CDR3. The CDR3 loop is CASSFNRGGELFF. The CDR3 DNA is TGTGCCAGCAGCTTCAACAGGGGCGGGGAGCTGTTTTTT.

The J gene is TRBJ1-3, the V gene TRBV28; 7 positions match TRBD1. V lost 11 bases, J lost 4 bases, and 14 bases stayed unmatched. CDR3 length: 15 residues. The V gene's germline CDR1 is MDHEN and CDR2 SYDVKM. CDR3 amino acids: CAHSQTGVGGNTIYF. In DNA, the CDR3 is TGTGCCCACTCCCAAACAGGGGTGGGAGGAAACACCATATATTTT. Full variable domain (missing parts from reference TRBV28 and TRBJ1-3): DVKVTQSSRYLVKRTGEKVFLECVQDMDHENMFWYRQDPGLGLRLIYFSYDVKMKEKGDIPEGYSVSREKKERFSLILESASTNQTSMYLCAHSQTGVGGNTIYFGEGSWLTVV.

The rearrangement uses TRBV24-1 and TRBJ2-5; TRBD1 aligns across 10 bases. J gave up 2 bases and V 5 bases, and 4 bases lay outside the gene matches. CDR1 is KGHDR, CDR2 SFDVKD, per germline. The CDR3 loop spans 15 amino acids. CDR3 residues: CATSVWDRGQETQYF. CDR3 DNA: TGTGCCACCAGTGTCTGGGACAGGGGTCAAGAGACCCAGTACTTC.

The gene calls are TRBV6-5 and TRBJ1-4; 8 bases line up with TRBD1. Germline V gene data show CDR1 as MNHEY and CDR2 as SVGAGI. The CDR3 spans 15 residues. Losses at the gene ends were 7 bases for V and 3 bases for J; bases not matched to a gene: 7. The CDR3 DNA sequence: TGTGCCAGCAAGCGACAGGGGAAGCCTAATGAAAAACTGTTTTTT. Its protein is CASKRQGKPNEKLFF.

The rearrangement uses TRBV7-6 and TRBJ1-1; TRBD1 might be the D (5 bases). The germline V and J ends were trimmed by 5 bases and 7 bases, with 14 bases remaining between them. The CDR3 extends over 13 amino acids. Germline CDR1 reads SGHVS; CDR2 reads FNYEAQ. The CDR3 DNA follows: TGTGCCAGCAGCCGGGGGGGGGTCGATGAAGCTTTCTTT. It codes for CASSRGGVDEAFF.

The CDR3 nucleotides read TGTGCCAGCTCACCTGGGCCGGGACAGAACTATGGCTACACCTTC. Its translation is CASSPGPGQNYGYTF. The chain uses TRBV18 and TRBJ1-2; 7 bases line up with TRBD1. Losses at the gene ends were 3 bases for V and 2 bases for J; bases not matched to a gene: 6. Germline CDR1 and CDR2: KGHSH and LQKENI. This CDR3 is 15 amino acids long.

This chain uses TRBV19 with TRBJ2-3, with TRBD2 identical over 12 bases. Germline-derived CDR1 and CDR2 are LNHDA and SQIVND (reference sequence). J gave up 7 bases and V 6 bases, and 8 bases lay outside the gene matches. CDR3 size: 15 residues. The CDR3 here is CASSPGLAGFYTQYF. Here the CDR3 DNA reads TGTGCCAGTAGCCCTGGACTAGCGGGGTTCTATACGCAGTATTTT.

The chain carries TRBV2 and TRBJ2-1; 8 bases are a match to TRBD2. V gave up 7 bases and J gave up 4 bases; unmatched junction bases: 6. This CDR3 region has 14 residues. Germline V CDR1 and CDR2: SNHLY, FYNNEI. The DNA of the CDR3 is TGTGCCAGCAACGGGGGGGAACTTTACAATGAGCAGTTCTTC. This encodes CASNGGELYNEQFF.

The CDR3 loop reads CASGENRGNQPQHF. The CDR3 DNA is TGTGCCAGCGGAGAGAACAGGGGCAATCAGCCCCAGCATTTT. The chain carries TRBV6-5 and TRBJ1-5; the D gene is possibly TRBD1 (6 bases). There are 14 residues in the CDR3. Trimming shortened V by 8 bases and J by 2 bases, and 13 bases separated the two germline ends. Germline lookup yields CDR1 MNHEY and CDR2 SVGAGI.

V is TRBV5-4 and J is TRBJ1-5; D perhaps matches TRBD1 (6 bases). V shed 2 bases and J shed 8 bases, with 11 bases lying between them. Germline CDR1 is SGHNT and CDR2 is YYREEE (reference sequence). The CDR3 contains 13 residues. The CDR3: CASSFDRSEPQHF. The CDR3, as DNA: TGTGCCAGCAGCTTTGACAGGTCGGAGCCCCAGCATTTT.

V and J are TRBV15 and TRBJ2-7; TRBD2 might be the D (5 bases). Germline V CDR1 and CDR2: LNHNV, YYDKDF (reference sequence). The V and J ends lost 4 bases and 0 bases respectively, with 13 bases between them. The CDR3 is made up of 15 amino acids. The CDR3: CATSMVRASSYEQYF. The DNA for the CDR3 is TGTGCCACCAGCATGGTGAGGGCCTCCTCCTACGAGCAGTACTTC.

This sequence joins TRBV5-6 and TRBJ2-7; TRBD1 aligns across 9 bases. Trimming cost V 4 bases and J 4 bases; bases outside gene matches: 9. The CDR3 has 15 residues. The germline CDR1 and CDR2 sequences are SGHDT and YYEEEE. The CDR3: CASSAGGQGPYEQYF. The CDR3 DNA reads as TGTGCCAGCAGCGCAGGGGGACAGGGACCTTACGAGCAGTACTTC. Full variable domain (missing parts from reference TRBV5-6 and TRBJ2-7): DAGVTQSPTHLIKTRGQQVTLRCSPKSGHDTVSWYQQALGQGPQFIFQYYEEEERQRGNFPDRFSGHQFPNYSSELNVNALLLGDSALYLCASSAGGQGPYEQYFGPGTRLTVT.

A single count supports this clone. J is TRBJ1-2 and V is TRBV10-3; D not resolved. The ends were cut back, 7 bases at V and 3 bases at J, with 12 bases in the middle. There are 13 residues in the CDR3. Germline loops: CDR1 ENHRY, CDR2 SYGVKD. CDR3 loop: CAITPAGHYGYTF. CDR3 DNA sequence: TGTGCCATCACCCCCGCAGGTCACTATGGCTACACCTTC.